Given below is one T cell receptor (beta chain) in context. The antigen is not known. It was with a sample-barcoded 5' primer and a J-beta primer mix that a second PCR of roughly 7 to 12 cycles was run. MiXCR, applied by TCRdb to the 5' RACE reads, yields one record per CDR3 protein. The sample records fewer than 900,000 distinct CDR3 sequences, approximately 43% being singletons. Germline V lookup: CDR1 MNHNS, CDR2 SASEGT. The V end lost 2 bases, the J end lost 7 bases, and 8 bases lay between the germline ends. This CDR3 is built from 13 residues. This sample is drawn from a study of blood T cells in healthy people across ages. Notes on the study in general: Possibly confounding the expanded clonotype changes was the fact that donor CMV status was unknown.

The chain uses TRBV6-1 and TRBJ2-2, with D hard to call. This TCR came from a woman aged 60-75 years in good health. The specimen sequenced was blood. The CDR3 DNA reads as TGTGCCAGCAGTGAATTGCCCGGCGGGGAGCTGTTTTTT. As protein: CASSELPGGELFF.